The present entry profiles one T cell receptor (beta chain) with its context. Its target is unknown. The record originates from a study of beta chain features in type 1 diabetes. About the research overall: Similarity in age, gender and cell yields was seen between patients and healthy donors. Across all samples, roughly 99 million sorted cells were examined. Study-level points and caveats: Among all four CD4+ subsets, Type 1 diabetes patients had TCRB CDR3s that were moderately but significantly shorter. TCRB rearrangement may or may not be influenced by HLA type; here this remained unresolved.

The CDR3 loop spans 13 amino acids. Unmatched junction bases numbered 6, after V lost 8 bases and J lost 5 bases. Germline loops: CDR1 MNHEY, CDR2 SVGAGI. As every portion of the isolated RNA was reverse transcribed, the sequencing read expressed TCRB transcripts. The assay was immunoSEQ multiplex PCR, and TCRdb's table has in-frame clones only and misses some. The table records over 150,000 clones, approximately 8.4% of them present only once. Sorting of CD4+ naive, central memory, regulatory and stem cell-like memory cells was performed via CD45RO/CCR7/CD25/CD127/CD95/CD27. The rearrangement links TRBV6-5 to TRBJ2-3, with 8 bases matching TRBD1. This receptor was identified in a man in his late teens or twenties with type 1 diabetes. The sequenced material came from central memory CD4+ T cells from blood. The CDR3 DNA reads TGTGCCAGCCGGTCTACAGGGGGAGATACGCAGTATTTT. Its protein is CASRSTGGDTQYF.